These 10 T cell receptor beta chains were all obtained from the same sample, sequenced in a study of blood T cell repertoires in COVID-19. The protocol was immunoSEQ multiplex PCR, while the TCRdb copy is restricted to in-frame clones and leaves out a portion. Among about 56,000 clones listed, 85% to 90% were seen once. Sequencing was carried out using peripheral blood. These TCRs come from a woman aged 55-69 years with COVID-19, enrolled during active disease.

The chain carries TRBV9 and TRBJ1-6, with 10 bases identical to TRBD1. With 4 bases clipped from V and 5 bases from J, the junction kept 6 bases outside the gene matches. From germline, CDR1 is SGDLS and CDR2 YYNGEE. This CDR3 has 16 residues. In DNA, the CDR3 is TGTGCCAGCAGCCGAGACGGGACAGGGGATAATTCACCCCTCCACTTT. It translates to CASSRDGTGDNSPLHF.

This sequence joins TRBV6-2 or TRBV6-3 and TRBJ2-1, with 11 positions matching TRBD1. With V trimmed by 5 bases and J by 8 bases, 8 bases remained unmatched. There are 15 residues in the CDR3. From germline, CDR1 is MNHEY and CDR2 SVGEGT. The CDR3 spells CASSVGTGGSDEQFF. The CDR3 nucleotides are TGTGCCAGCAGTGTCGGGACAGGGGGGAGCGATGAGCAGTTCTTC.

V gene TRBV27 combines with J gene TRBJ2-5; a weak D match, TRBD2 (7 bases). The CDR3 covers 15 residues. V was clipped by 6 bases and J by 4 bases, with 18 bases between them. CDR1 and CDR2 (germline): MNHEY, SMNVEV (reference sequence). In DNA form, the CDR3 reads TGTGCCAGCAGGCCGCTCCTGGGGGGGGCAGAGACCCAGTACTTC. Its translation is CASRPLLGGAETQYF.

V and J are TRBV5-1 and TRBJ2-3; D gene unclear. The V gene lost 0 bases and the J gene lost 0 bases, with 14 bases spanning the gap. The CDR3 runs to 17 residues. Germline-derived CDR1 and CDR2 are SGHRS and YFSETQ. CDR3 sequence: CASSLGRFKPSTDTQYF. CDR3 DNA: TGCGCCAGCAGCTTGGGTCGGTTCAAGCCTAGCACAGATACGCAGTATTTT. The full variable domain, rest sourced from reference TRBV5-1 and TRBJ2-3, is KAGVTQTPRYLIKTRGQQVTLSCSPISGHRSVSWYQQTPGQGLQFLFEYFSETQRNKGNFPGRFSGRQFSNSRSEMNVSTLELGDSALYLCASSLGRFKPSTDTQYFGPGTRLTVL.

The CDR3 DNA reads TGCAGCGTTGCCTACCCACAGGGGGCTGAAAAACTGTTTTTT. Residues: CSVAYPQGAEKLFF. The chain recombines TRBV29-1 with TRBJ1-4; 9 nucleotides line up with TRBD1. CDR1 SQVTM and CDR2 ANQGSEA come from the germline V gene. Germline trimming cut 4 bases from V and 7 bases from J; bases unmatched to any gene: 7. CDR3 length: 14 residues. Full variable domain (outside the CDR3, taken from reference TRBV29-1 and TRBJ1-4): SAVISQKPSRDICQRGTSLTIQCQVDSQVTMMFWYRQQPGQSLTLIATANQGSEATYESGFVIDKFPISRPNLTFSTLTVSNMSPEDSSIYLCSVAYPQGAEKLFFGSGTQLSVL.

V and J are TRBV30 and TRBJ2-2, with TRBD1 matching over 9 bases. The length of the CDR3 is 14 residues. The junction had 4 bases not matched to a gene; V was cut back by 3 bases and J by 5 bases. Per germline, CDR1 GTSNPN and CDR2 SVGIG (reference sequence). The CDR3, as DNA: TGTGCCTGGAGGACAGGGGGTGGGACCGGGGAGCTGTTTTTT. Translated, it gives CAWRTGGGTGELFF.

The rearrangement uses TRBV12-5 and TRBJ2-5; no definite D call. V was pared by 6 bases and J by 1 base, with 6 bases between. CDR1 and CDR2 (germline): LGHNT, FRNRAP. The CDR3 runs to 12 residues. CDR3 region: CASGPRQETQYF. For the CDR3, the DNA is TGTGCTAGTGGCCCTCGCCAAGAGACCCAGTACTTC.

The chain is built from TRBV7-9 and TRBJ1-4; 8 bases are a match to TRBD1. J was trimmed by 7 bases and V by 5 bases; bases with no gene match: 9. Germline V gene lookup returns CDR1 SEHNR and CDR2 FQNEAQ (reference sequence). CDR3 length: 15 residues. Written as DNA, the CDR3 is TGTGCCAGCAGCCCCTCAGGGGGCGCGGGTGAAAAACTGTTTTTT. This encodes CASSPSGGAGEKLFF. Based on the CDR3 plus reference TRBV7-9 and TRBJ1-4, the full variable domain is DTGVSQNPRHKITKRGQNVTFRCDPISEHNRLYWYRQTLGQGPEFLTYFQNEAQLEKSRLLSDRFSAERPKGSFSTLEIQRTEQGDSAMYLCASSPSGGAGEKLFFGSGTQLSVL.

J is TRBJ1-5 and V is TRBV7-9, with TRBD1 matching over 10 bases. There are 16 residues in the CDR3. CDR1 is SEHNR, CDR2 FQNEAQ, per germline (reference sequence). V gave up 4 bases and J gave up 4 bases; unmatched junction bases: 7. CDR3 nucleotide sequence: TGTGCCAGCAGCTCCCCCCTGGACAGGGGGAATCAGCCCCAGCATTTT. Protein sequence: CASSSPLDRGNQPQHF.

A few counts support this clone. The chain employs TRBV6-5 and TRBJ1-2, with TRBD1 matching 7 bases. This CDR3 comprises 14 residues. Per germline, CDR1 MNHEY and CDR2 SVGAGI. Trimming removed 4 bases from V and 4 bases from J; junction bases left unmatched: 6. The CDR3 DNA sequence: TGTGCCAGCAGTTCTGGACAGGCAGTCTATGGCTACACCTTC. This codes for CASSSGQAVYGYTF.